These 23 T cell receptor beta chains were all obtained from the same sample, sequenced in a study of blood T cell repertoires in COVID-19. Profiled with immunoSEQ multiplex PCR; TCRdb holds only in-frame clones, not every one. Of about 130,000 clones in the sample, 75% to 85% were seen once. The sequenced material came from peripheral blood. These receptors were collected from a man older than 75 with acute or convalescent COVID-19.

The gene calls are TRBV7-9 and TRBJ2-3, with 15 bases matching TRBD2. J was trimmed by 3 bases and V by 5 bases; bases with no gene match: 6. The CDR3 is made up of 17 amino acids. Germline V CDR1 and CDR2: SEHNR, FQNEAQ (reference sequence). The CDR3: CASSKGGTSGGTDTQYF. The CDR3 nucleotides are TGTGCCAGCAGCAAAGGTGGGACTAGCGGGGGGACAGATACGCAGTATTTT.

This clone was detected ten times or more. The CDR3 loop is CASSLSWAQQPYF. In DNA, the CDR3 is TGTGCCAGCAGCTTATCGTGGGCGCAGCAACCCTACTTC. The chain has TRBV11-2 and TRBJ2-7; the D is unclear. The germline V gene has CDR1 SGHAT and CDR2 FQNNGV. V lost 2 bases, J lost 13 bases, and 18 bases lay in between. The CDR3 contains 13 residues.

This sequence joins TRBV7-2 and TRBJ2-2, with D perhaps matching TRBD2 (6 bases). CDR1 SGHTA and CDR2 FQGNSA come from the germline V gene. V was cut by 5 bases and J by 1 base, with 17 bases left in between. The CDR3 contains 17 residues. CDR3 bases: TGTGCCAGCAGCACGCGAATGGGGCGGGGGAACACCGGGGAGCTGTTTTTT. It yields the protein CASSTRMGRGNTGELFF. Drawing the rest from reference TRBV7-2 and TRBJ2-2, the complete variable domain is GAGVSQSPSNKVTEKGKDVELRCDPISGHTALYWYRQSLGQGLEFLIYFQGNSAPDKSGLPSDRFSAERTGGSVSTLTIQRTQQEDSAVYLCASSTRMGRGNTGELFFGEGSRLTVL.

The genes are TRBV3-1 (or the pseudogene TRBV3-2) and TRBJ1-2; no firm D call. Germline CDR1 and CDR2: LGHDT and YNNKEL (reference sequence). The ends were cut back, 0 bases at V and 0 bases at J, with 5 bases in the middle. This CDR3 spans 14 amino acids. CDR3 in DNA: TGTGCCAGCAGCCAAGACGGAGCTAACTATGGCTACACCTTC. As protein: CASSQDGANYGYTF.

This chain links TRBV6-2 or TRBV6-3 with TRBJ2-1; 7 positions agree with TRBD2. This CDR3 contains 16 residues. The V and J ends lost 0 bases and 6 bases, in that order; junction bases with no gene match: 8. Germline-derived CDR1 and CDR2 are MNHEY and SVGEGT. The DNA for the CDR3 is TGTGCCAGCAGTTACTCGAGGGCTAGCGGTCTCAATGAGCAGTTCTTC. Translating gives CASSYSRASGLNEQFF.

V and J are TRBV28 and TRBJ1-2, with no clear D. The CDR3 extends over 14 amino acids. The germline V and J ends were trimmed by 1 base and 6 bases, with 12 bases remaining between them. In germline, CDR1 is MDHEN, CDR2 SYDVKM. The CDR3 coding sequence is TGTGCCAGCAGTTTATTAACAGATCTGGATGGCTACACCTTC. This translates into CASSLLTDLDGYTF.

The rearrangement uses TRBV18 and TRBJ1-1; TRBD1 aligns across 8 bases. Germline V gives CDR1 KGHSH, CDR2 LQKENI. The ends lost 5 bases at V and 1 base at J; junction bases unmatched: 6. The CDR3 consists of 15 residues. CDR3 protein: CASSFWTGPNTEAFF. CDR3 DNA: TGTGCCAGCTCATTTTGGACAGGGCCGAACACTGAAGCTTTCTTT.

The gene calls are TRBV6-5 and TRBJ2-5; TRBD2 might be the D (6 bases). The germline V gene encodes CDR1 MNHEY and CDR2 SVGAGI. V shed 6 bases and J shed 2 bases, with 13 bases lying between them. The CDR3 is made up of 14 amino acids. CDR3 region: CASSPGRPQETQYF. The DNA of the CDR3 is TGTGCCAGCAGCCCCGGGAGACCGCAAGAGACCCAGTACTTC.

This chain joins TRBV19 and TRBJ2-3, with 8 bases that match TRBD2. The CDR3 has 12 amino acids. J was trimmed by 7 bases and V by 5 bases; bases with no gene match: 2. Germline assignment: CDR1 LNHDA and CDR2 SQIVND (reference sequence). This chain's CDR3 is CASSREGHTQYF. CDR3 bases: TGTGCCAGTAGTCGGGAGGGGCATACGCAGTATTTT.

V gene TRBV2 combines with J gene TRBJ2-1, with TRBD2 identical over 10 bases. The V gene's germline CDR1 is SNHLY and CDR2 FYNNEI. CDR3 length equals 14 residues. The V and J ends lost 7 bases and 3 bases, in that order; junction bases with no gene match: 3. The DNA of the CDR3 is TGTGCCAGCAAACCTAGCGGGGGCTACAATGAGCAGTTCTTC. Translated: CASKPSGGYNEQFF.

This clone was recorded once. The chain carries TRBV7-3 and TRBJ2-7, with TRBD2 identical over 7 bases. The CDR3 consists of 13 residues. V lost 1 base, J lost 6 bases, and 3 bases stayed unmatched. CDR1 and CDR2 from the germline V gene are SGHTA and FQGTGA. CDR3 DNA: TGTGCCAGCAGCTTAATAGGGAGGGCCGAGCAGTACTTC. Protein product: CASSLIGRAEQYF.

This CDR3 reads CATSRDPNQPQHF. CDR3 DNA: TGTGCCACCAGCAGAGATCCGAATCAGCCCCAGCATTTT. The rearrangement joins TRBV15 to TRBJ1-5, with D uncertain. The germline CDR1 and CDR2 sequences are LNHNV and YYDKDF (reference sequence). This CDR3 is 13 amino acids long. The V end was cut by 0 bases, the J end by 4 bases, with 4 bases between. The whole variable domain, remainder taken from reference TRBV15 and TRBJ1-5, is DAMVIQNPRYQVTQFGKPVTLSCSQTLNHNVMYWYQQKSSQAPKLLFHYYDKDFNNEADTPDNFQSRRPNTSFCFLDIRSPGLGDTAMYLCATSRDPNQPQHFGDGTRLSIL.

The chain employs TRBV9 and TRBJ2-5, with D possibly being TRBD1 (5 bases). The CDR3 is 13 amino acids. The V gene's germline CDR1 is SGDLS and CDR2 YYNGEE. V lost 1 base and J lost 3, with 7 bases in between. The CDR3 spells CASSVWGEETQYF. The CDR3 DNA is TGTGCCAGCAGCGTATGGGGCGAAGAGACCCAGTACTTC.

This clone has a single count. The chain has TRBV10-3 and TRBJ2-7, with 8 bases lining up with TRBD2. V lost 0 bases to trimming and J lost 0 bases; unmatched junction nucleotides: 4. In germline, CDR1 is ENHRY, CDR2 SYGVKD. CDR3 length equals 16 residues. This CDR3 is CAISESGGGPSYEQYF. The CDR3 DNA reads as TGTGCCATCAGTGAGTCTGGCGGGGGGCCCTCCTACGAGCAGTACTTC.

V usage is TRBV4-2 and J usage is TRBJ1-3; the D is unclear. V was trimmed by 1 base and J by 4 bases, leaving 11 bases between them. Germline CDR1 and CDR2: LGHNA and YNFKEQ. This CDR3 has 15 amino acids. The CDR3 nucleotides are TGTGCCAGCAGCCAAGTTCAATCCGAGGGAAACACCATATATTTT. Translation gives CASSQVQSEGNTIYF.

The CDR3 coding sequence is TGTGCCAGCAGCCTGTGGAGGGGTATCCGAGAGACCCAGTACTTC. Its translation: CASSLWRGIRETQYF. The V and J genes are TRBV7-8 and TRBJ2-5; D might be TRBD2 (6 bases). Germline V gives CDR1 SGHVS, CDR2 FQNEAQ. Trimming shortened V by 5 bases and J by 4 bases, and 17 bases separated the two germline ends. The CDR3 is 15 amino acids.

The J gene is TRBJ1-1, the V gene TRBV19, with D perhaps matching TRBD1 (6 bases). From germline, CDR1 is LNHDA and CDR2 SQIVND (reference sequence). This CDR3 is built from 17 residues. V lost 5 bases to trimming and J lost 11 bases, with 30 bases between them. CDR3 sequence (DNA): TGTGCCAGTAGTGGACAGACAGATATCACCCACCGCTCTCGGGCTTTCTTT. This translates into CASSGQTDITHRSRAFF.

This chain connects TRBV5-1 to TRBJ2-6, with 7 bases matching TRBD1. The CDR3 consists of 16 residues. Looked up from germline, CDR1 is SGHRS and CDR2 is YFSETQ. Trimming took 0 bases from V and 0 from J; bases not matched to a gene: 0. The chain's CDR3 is CASSLEGASGANVLTF. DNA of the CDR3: TGCGCCAGCAGCTTGGAGGGGGCCTCTGGGGCCAACGTCCTGACTTTC. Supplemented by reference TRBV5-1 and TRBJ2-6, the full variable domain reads KAGVTQTPRYLIKTRGQQVTLSCSPISGHRSVSWYQQTPGQGLQFLFEYFSETQRNKGNFPGRFSGRQFSNSRSEMNVSTLELGDSALYLCASSLEGASGANVLTFGAGSRLTVL.

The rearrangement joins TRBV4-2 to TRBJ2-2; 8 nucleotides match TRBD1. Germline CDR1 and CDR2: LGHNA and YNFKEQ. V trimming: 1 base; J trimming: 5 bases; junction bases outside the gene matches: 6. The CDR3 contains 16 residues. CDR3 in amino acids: CASSQVQGARTGELFF. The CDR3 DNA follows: TGTGCCAGCAGCCAAGTTCAGGGGGCGCGAACCGGGGAGCTGTTTTTT.

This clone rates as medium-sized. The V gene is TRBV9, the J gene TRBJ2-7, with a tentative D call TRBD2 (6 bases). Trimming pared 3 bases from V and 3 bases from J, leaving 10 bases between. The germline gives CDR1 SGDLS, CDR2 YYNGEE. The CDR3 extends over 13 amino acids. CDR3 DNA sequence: TGTGCCAGCAGCGGCGGGGCAGGCTACGAGCAGTACTTC. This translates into CASSGGAGYEQYF.

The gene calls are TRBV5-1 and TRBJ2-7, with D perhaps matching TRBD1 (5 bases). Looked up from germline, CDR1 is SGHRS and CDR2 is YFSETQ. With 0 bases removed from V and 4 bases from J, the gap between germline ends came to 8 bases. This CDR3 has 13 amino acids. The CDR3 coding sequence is TGCGCCAGCAGCTTGGGACAGCAATACGAGCAGTACTTC. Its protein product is CASSLGQQYEQYF.

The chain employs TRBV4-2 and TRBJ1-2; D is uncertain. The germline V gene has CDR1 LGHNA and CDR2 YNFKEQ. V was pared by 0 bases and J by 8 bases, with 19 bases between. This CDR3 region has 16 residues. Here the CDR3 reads CASSQEESGSLGGYTF. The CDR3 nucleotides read TGTGCCAGCAGCCAAGAGGAATCGGGAAGCCTGGGAGGCTACACCTTC.

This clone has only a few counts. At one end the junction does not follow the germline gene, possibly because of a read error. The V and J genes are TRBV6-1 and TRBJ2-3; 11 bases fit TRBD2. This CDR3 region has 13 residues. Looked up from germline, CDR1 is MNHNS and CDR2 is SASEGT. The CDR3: CASSEERTSGGYF. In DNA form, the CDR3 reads TGTGCCAGCAGTGAGGAGCGCACTAGCGGGGGCTACTTT.